This entry lists 29 T cell receptor beta chains sequenced from one sample in a study of regulatory T cells in long-lasting Graves disease. The TCR beta library used iRepertoire HTBI primers with Arm-PCR amplification of CDR3. TCRdb redid the calling of the multiplex PCR reads with MiXCR, one entry per CDR3 protein. The table has approximately 460,000 distinct CDR3 sequences, over 15% seen once; the top ten hold around 10%. Described time point: newly diagnosed GD, antithyroid drugs for less than 3 months. PBMCs provided the RNA from which the TCR library was made. This sample also appeared in a second study, on T cells in Graves' hyperthyroidism and ophthalmopathy.

The source material was peripheral blood mononuclear cells (PBMCs), sampled at new diagnosis, from a patient treated with antithyroid drugs. These receptors were obtained from a woman in her twenties or thirties with Graves disease.

The table lists this clonotype with a few counts. The chain joins TRBV24-1 to TRBJ2-3; a possible D gene is TRBD1 (5 bases). The V end was cut by 4 bases, the J end by 1 base, with 11 bases between. CDR1 and CDR2 (germline): KGHDR, SFDVKD. This CDR3 spans 15 amino acids. CDR3 in amino acids: CATSEAGKGTDTQYF. The CDR3 DNA sequence: TGTGCCACCAGTGAGGCAGGGAAGGGCACAGATACGCAGTATTTT.

This clonotype was counted many times. This chain uses TRBV12-3 or TRBV12-4 with TRBJ2-3; no reliable D call. V was trimmed by 5 bases and J by 2 bases, leaving 17 bases between them. The CDR3 runs to 16 residues. As DNA, the CDR3 is TGTGCCAGCAGTCCTAGACGGTCCTTCCTCACAGATACGCAGTATTTT. The encoded protein is CASSPRRSFLTDTQYF.

The table lists this clonotype with a few counts. This chain connects TRBV4-2 to TRBJ2-1; D unclear. Germline V gives CDR1 LGHNA, CDR2 YNFKEQ. The V and J ends lost 4 bases and 2 bases respectively, with 18 bases between them. The CDR3 totals 17 residues. CDR3 loop: CASSRAGPQSPYNEQFF. CDR3 sequence (DNA): TGTGCCAGCAGCCGAGCTGGACCTCAGAGCCCCTACAATGAGCAGTTCTTC.

In its sample, this clonotype was seen a few times. The chain recombines TRBV7-9 with TRBJ2-2; 14 nucleotides match TRBD2. Germline-derived CDR1 and CDR2 are SEHNR and FQNEAQ (reference sequence). J was trimmed by 7 bases and V by 8 bases; bases with no gene match: 6. This CDR3 is 15 amino acids long. CDR3 bases: TGTGCCAGCGTACCGGGACTAGCGGGAGACGGGGAGCTGTTTTTT. This encodes CASVPGLAGDGELFF.

At least ten counts were recorded for this clonotype. The rearrangement links TRBV5-6 to TRBJ1-1, with D possibly TRBD1 on 5 matching bases. Trimming stripped 4 bases from V and 5 bases from J, with 18 bases between. This CDR3 spans 15 amino acids. In germline, CDR1 is SGHDT, CDR2 YYEEEE. Written as DNA, the CDR3 is TGTGCCAGCAGCCCCACGGGGGGGGTCGGGACTGAAGCTTTCTTT. Translating it yields CASSPTGGVGTEAFF.

The table lists this clonotype with many counts. The chain is built from TRBV3-1 and TRBJ1-5, with 8 bases matching TRBD1. The CDR3 loop spans 16 amino acids. J gave up 8 bases and V 0 bases, and 9 bases lay outside the gene matches. Germline V CDR1 and CDR2: LGHDT, YNNKEL (reference sequence). DNA for the CDR3: TGTGCCAGCAGCCAAGATCGATTCAGGGGGCAGGAGCCCCAGCATTTT. Translating gives CASSQDRFRGQEPQHF.

This clonotype was recorded once. This rearrangement joins TRBV6-2 or TRBV6-3 to TRBJ1-2, with D possibly being TRBD1 (5 bases). The CDR3 runs 12 residues. With 10 bases removed from V and 8 bases from J, the gap between germline ends came to 17 bases. Germline values: CDR1 MNHEY, CDR2 SVGEGT. In nucleotides, the CDR3 is TGTGCCATTCAAAGGGGAGAGGGGGGCTACACCTTC. It specifies CAIQRGEGGYTF.

Many counts were recorded for this clonotype. V and J are TRBV4-1 and TRBJ2-7; D possibly matches TRBD1 or TRBD2 (6 bases each). Trimming shortened V by 0 bases and J by 4 bases, and 10 bases separated the two germline ends. This CDR3 comprises 14 residues. Germline CDR1 reads MGHRA; CDR2 reads YSYEKL. Written as DNA, the CDR3 is TGCGCCAGCAGCCAAGAGGGGGGCGCGTACGAGCAGTACTTC. As protein: CASSQEGGAYEQYF.

This clonotype has only one observation. A read error may explain this, as a much larger clone is one base away. The gene calls are TRBV29-1 and TRBJ2-7, with 11 bases identical to TRBD2. The germline V gene encodes CDR1 SQVTM and CDR2 ANQGSEA. The CDR3 consists of 15 residues. The J segment lost 5 bases and the V segment lost 4 bases, leaving 10 bases of the junction unmatched. CDR3 sequence: CSVVLAGAGDHEQYF. CDR3 coding DNA: TGCAGCGTTGTACTAGCGGGAGCGGGGGACCACGAGCAGTACTTC.

This chain's CDR3 is CASSSLRTELEQFF. The CDR3 DNA follows: TGTGCCAGCAGCTCCTTGAGGACCGAACTAGAGCAGTTCTTC. The rearrangement joins TRBV11-1 to TRBJ2-1; D gene unclear. The CDR3 covers 14 residues. Trimming took off 4 bases at V and 10 bases at J, with 17 bases between the two ends. Germline V gene data show CDR1 as SGHAT and CDR2 as FQDESV (reference sequence).

This clonotype was counted many times. This chain uses TRBV13 with TRBJ2-1; TRBD2 matches 8 bases. With V trimmed by 3 bases and J by 6 bases, 10 bases remained unmatched. Germline V gives CDR1 PRHDT, CDR2 FYEKMQ (reference sequence). The CDR3 spans 16 residues. CDR3 in DNA: TGTGCCAGCAGCTTCCGGGAGGGCCCCAGAATCAATGAGCAGTTCTTC. This codes for CASSFREGPRINEQFF.

This clonotype was recorded at least ten times. The chain carries TRBV2 and TRBJ1-1; D unresolved. CDR1 is SNHLY, CDR2 FYNNEI, per germline. Trimming cost V 5 bases and J 2 bases, with 12 bases left between them. The CDR3 spans 14 residues. CDR3 sequence reads: CASSQLRGNTEAFF. CDR3 bases: TGTGCCAGCAGTCAATTACGGGGTAACACTGAAGCTTTCTTT.

This clonotype was observed a handful of times. The V and J genes are TRBV28 and TRBJ2-1; D is perhaps TRBD1 or TRBD2 (5 bases each). Germline V gene lookup returns CDR1 MDHEN and CDR2 SYDVKM. The germline V and J ends were trimmed by 1 base and 2 bases, with 18 bases remaining between them. The CDR3 contains 18 residues. CDR3 residues: CASSLFPGAVRTYNEQFF. The CDR3 DNA reads as TGTGCCAGCAGTTTATTCCCCGGGGCAGTCCGGACCTACAATGAGCAGTTCTTC.

This clonotype was seen many times. The J gene is TRBJ2-2, the V gene TRBV3-1; D unresolved. The CDR3 length is 11 residues. V lost 2 bases, J lost 6 bases, and 1 base lay in between. From germline, CDR1 is LGHDT and CDR2 YNNKEL (reference sequence). CDR3 loop: CASSQPGELFF. The DNA for the CDR3 is TGTGCCAGCAGCCAACCCGGGGAGCTGTTTTTT.

There are many counts of this clonotype. The gene calls are TRBV18 and TRBJ2-5, with TRBD2 matching over 7 bases. Germline CDR1 reads KGHSH; CDR2 reads LQKENI. The CDR3 contains 16 residues. V shed 0 bases, J shed 6 bases, and the junction held 10 bases outside the gene matches. CDR3 DNA: TGTGCCAGCTCACCACCGGGGGGGGGACTGGAGAAGACCCAGTACTTC. Its protein is CASSPPGGGLEKTQYF. Supplemented by reference TRBV18 and TRBJ2-5, the full variable domain reads NAGVMQNPRHLVRRRGQEARLRCSPMKGHSHVYWYRQLPEEGLKFMVYLQKENIIDESGMPKERFSAEFPKEGPSILRIQQVVRGDSAAYFCASSPPGGGLEKTQYFGPGTRLLVL.

CDR3 in DNA: TGTGCCAGCAGTCCCGGGACGTTGATCGAGCAGTACTTC. Residues: CASSPGTLIEQYF. The chain joins TRBV27 to TRBJ2-7, with D tentatively TRBD1 or TRBD2 (5 bases each). In germline, CDR1 is MNHEY, CDR2 SMNVEV (reference sequence). The V and J ends lost 5 bases and 6 bases respectively, with 14 bases between them. This CDR3 has 13 amino acids.

This clonotype turned up a few times. The V and J genes are TRBV3-1 and TRBJ2-1; TRBD2 might be the D (6 bases). The V gene's germline CDR1 is LGHDT and CDR2 YNNKEL (reference sequence). CDR3 length: 17 amino acids. V lost 0 bases and J lost 6, with 18 bases in between. CDR3 residues: CASSQDKSQGGGNEQFF. CDR3 nucleotides: TGTGCCAGCAGCCAAGATAAGTCCCAGGGAGGAGGCAATGAGCAGTTCTTC.

This sequence joins TRBV14 and TRBJ2-6, with 14 bases fitting TRBD2. CDR3 size: 20 residues. Trimming removed 2 bases from V and 2 bases from J; junction bases left unmatched: 8. Germline V CDR1 and CDR2: SGHDN, FVKESK. The CDR3 sequence: CASSQPGTSGSEAGANVLTF. As DNA, the CDR3 is TGTGCCAGCAGCCAACCCGGGACTAGCGGGAGTGAGGCTGGGGCCAACGTCCTGACTTTC.

Turning to this clonotype: A much more abundant neighbour one base away suggests this may be a read error. The rearrangement joins TRBV20-1 to TRBJ1-2; no clear D. Germline CDR1 reads DFQATT; CDR2 reads SNEGSKA (reference sequence). V lost 7 bases, J lost 4 bases, and 16 bases lay in between. The CDR3 length is 13 residues. CDR3 in DNA: TGCAGTGTCATGGAGCCAGGAACCTATGGCTACACCTTC. It translates to CSVMEPGTYGYTF.

Comments on this clonotype: It is likely a read error: a sequence one base away is far more abundant. The conserved final phenylalanine or tryptophan is absent from the CDR3, which likely points to a read error. The chain combines TRBV6-2 or TRBV6-3 with TRBJ2-5; possibly TRBD2 for D (6 bases). The CDR3 loop spans 16 amino acids. V was trimmed by 0 bases and J by 5 bases, leaving 16 bases between them. CDR1 is MNHEY and CDR2 is SVGEGT in the germline V gene. CDR3 sequence: CASSYSADTSNETQYS. The CDR3 DNA reads as TGTGCCAGCAGTTACTCCGCCGACACTAGCAACGAGACCCAGTACTCC.

V gene TRBV10-3 combines with J gene TRBJ2-7; 10 positions match TRBD2. The CDR3 totals 15 residues. V was clipped by 1 base and J by 3 bases; unmatched bases: 3. CDR1 and CDR2 (germline): ENHRY, SYGVKD. CDR3 amino acids: CAISEWLAGGYEQYF. The CDR3 coding sequence is TGTGCCATCAGTGAGTGGTTAGCGGGAGGCTACGAGCAGTACTTC.

This clonotype was detected many times. The V and J genes are TRBV10-3 and TRBJ2-7, with TRBD1 as a possible D gene (5 bases). Trimming took 3 bases from V and 2 from J, leaving 14 bases between them. Germline CDR1 ENHRY, CDR2 SYGVKD. This CDR3 has 15 amino acids. The CDR3 here is CAISEGKTEAYEQYF. The CDR3 bases are TGTGCCATCAGTGAAGGGAAGACAGAAGCCTACGAGCAGTACTTC.

This clonotype was recorded many times. The gene calls are TRBV28 and TRBJ2-2; 10 bases are a match to TRBD2. In germline, CDR1 is MDHEN, CDR2 SYDVKM. The CDR3 has 15 amino acids. The trim removed 3 bases at V and 4 bases at J, leaving 2 bases unmatched. The CDR3 region is CASSFGLAVTGELFF. Written as DNA, the CDR3 is TGTGCCAGCAGTTTCGGACTAGCGGTCACCGGGGAGCTGTTTTTT. Looking up the rest from reference TRBV28 and TRBJ2-2 gives the full variable domain: DVKVTQSSRYLVKRTGEKVFLECVQDMDHENMFWYRQDPGLGLRLIYFSYDVKMKEKGDIPEGYSVSREKKERFSLILESASTNQTSMYLCASSFGLAVTGELFFGEGSRLTVL.

As to this clonotype: A clone one base away is much larger, so this may be a read error. This chain joins TRBV20-1 and TRBJ1-5, with 7 bases fitting TRBD1. CDR1 is DFQATT, CDR2 SNEGSKA, per germline (reference sequence). The CDR3 sequence is 14 residues long. CDR3 in DNA: TGCAGTGCTACTCCAGGTGGCCCGGGACAGCCCCAGCGTTTT. The encoded protein is CSATPGGPGQPQRF.

This clonotype was recorded at least ten times. The V gene is TRBV27, the J gene TRBJ2-2; 9 bases agree with TRBD2. The CDR3 totals 16 residues. The ends lost 3 bases at V and 4 bases at J; junction bases unmatched: 6. Germline V gene sequence: CDR1 MNHEY, CDR2 SMNVEV (reference sequence). CDR3 in amino acids: CASSLGAGGPTGELFF. CDR3 bases: TGTGCCAGCAGTTTGGGGGCGGGAGGGCCCACCGGGGAGCTGTTTTTT.

This clonotype was seen ten or more times. CDR3 nucleotides: TGCAGTGCTAGAAGGGACAGGGGGGGGATGAGCAATCAGCCCCAGCATTTT. Amino acids: CSARRDRGGMSNQPQHF. V gene TRBV20-1 combines with J gene TRBJ1-5; 11 bases match TRBD1. Germline values: CDR1 DFQATT, CDR2 SNEGSKA (reference sequence). With 2 bases clipped from V and 1 base from J, the junction kept 7 bases outside the gene matches. This CDR3 has 17 residues.

This clonotype was counted only a few times. The rearrangement uses TRBV6-1 and TRBJ1-5; the match to TRBD1 covers 8 bases. The V gene end was trimmed by 6 bases and the J gene end by 5 bases; junction bases not matched to a gene: 6. The CDR3 is made up of 14 amino acids. Germline CDR1 MNHNS, CDR2 SASEGT. In DNA, the CDR3 is TGTGCCAGCAGCCCCACGACAGGGGATCAGCCCCAGCATTTT. It yields the protein CASSPTTGDQPQHF.

This chain uses TRBV28 with TRBJ1-1, with unresolved D. Trimming took 6 bases from V and 3 from J, leaving 23 bases between them. The CDR3 totals 17 residues. CDR1 and CDR2 from the germline V gene are MDHEN and SYDVKM. Here the CDR3 DNA reads TGTGCCAGCAGAAACCATAACACTCAGATATTGGACACTGAAGCTTTCTTT. Translated, it gives CASRNHNTQILDTEAFF.

This clonotype was seen at least ten times. The V call is TRBV3-1, the J call TRBJ1-3; D call uncertain. Trimming removed 5 bases from V and 1 base from J, with 12 bases in between. The CDR3 contains 15 residues. Germline V gene data show CDR1 as LGHDT and CDR2 as YNNKEL (reference sequence). The CDR3: CASSGVIRSGNTIYF. The CDR3 nucleotides are TGTGCCAGCAGCGGGGTGATCAGATCTGGAAACACCATATATTTT.